What follows are 25 T cell receptor beta chains derived from one specimen sequenced in a study of glioma-infiltrating T cells. TCR alpha and beta CDR3 regions were amplified from RNA using iRepertoire nested multiplex PCR. TCRdb used MiXCR to reprocess the multiplex PCR reads, holding one entry per CDR3 protein. The data show roughly 100,000 distinct CDR3 sequences, around 42% seen once. Sequenced input: glioma tissue, nonneoplastic brain tissue, or PBMCs (not recorded which). These receptors were collected from a human donor with low-grade glioma or glioblastoma, undergoing nonglioma brain surgery, or in good health (not recorded which).

At least ten counts were recorded for this clonotype. The chain joins TRBV14 to TRBJ1-2; 8 bases match TRBD1. The CDR3 is 13 residues long. In germline, CDR1 is SGHDN, CDR2 FVKESK. V trimming: 0 bases; J trimming: 8 bases; junction bases outside the gene matches: 2. The DNA of the CDR3 is TGTGCCAGCAGCCAAGACCGGACAGGGGGCTACACCTTC. It codes for CASSQDRTGGYTF.

The chain carries TRBV28 and TRBJ1-2; D not certain. The CDR3 contains 14 residues. From germline, CDR1 is MDHEN and CDR2 SYDVKM. V was shortened by 5 bases and J by 6 bases, with 16 bases between the two germline ends. The CDR3 region has the DNA TGTGCCAGCAGTCCCCGGTCGGGGTCAGATGGCTACACCTTC. This encodes CASSPRSGSDGYTF.

This sequence joins TRBV11-2 and TRBJ2-7, with 7 bases that match TRBD1. Germline CDR1 reads SGHAT; CDR2 reads FQNNGV. Unmatched junction bases numbered 5, after V lost 1 base and J lost 2 bases. This CDR3 spans 15 amino acids. The CDR3 here is CASSLAGTDPYEQYF. In DNA, the CDR3 is TGTGCCAGCAGCTTAGCCGGGACAGACCCCTACGAGCAGTACTTC.

A remark on this clonotype: Germline is not matched at one junction end, which may reflect a read error. V usage is TRBV6-1 and J usage is TRBJ2-3; TRBD2 aligns across 9 bases. This CDR3 region has 15 residues. Germline CDR1 and CDR2: MNHNS and SASEGT. CDR3 DNA: TGTGCCAGCAGTGAAGTTAGCGGGAGAGCAGATACGCTGTATTTT. Translated, it gives CASSEVSGRADTLYF.

With regard to this clonotype: Sequence at one end of the junction differs from germline and may be a read error. The chain joins TRBV3-1 to TRBJ1-1; D not certain. CDR1 LGHDT and CDR2 YNNKEL come from the germline V gene (reference sequence). The CDR3 covers 15 residues. CDR3 in DNA: TGTGCCAGCCGCCAAGGCTCCCTGGTTAACACTGAAGCTTTCTTC. This gives the protein CASRQGSLVNTEAFF.

This clonotype has a count of ten or more. The rearrangement joins TRBV5-1 to TRBJ1-1; no clear D gene. Germline V lookup: CDR1 SGHRS, CDR2 YFSETQ. The CDR3 length is 14 residues. The V end was cut by 1 base, the J end by 0 bases, with 7 bases between. The CDR3 DNA reads as TGCGCCAGCAGCTTGACCGACTTGAACACTGAAGCTTTCTTT. This translates into CASSLTDLNTEAFF.

Many counts were recorded for this clonotype. The chain is built from TRBV3-1 and TRBJ2-1; D is uncertain. Germline assignment: CDR1 LGHDT and CDR2 YNNKEL (reference sequence). The V end was cut by 4 bases, the J end by 9 bases, with 16 bases between. The CDR3 length is 14 residues. CDR3 in DNA: TGTGCCAGCAGCCCTGCGACTCGGGCCGGTGAGCAGTTCTTC. This codes for CASSPATRAGEQFF.

As concerns this clonotype: This could be a read error, since a much larger clone is one nucleotide away. This rearrangement joins TRBV3-1 to TRBJ1-3; D might be TRBD1 (5 bases). CDR1 and CDR2 (germline): LGHDT, YNNKEL (reference sequence). CDR3 length: 14 residues. CDR3 residues: CASSQATALVTMYF. The CDR3 bases are TGTGCCAGCAGCCAGGCGACAGCTCTTGTCACCATGTATTTT. The whole variable domain, remainder taken from reference TRBV3-1 and TRBJ1-3, is DTAVSQTPKYLVTQMGNDKSIKCEQNLGHDTMYWYKQDSKKFLKIMFSYNNKELIINETVPNRFSPKSPDKAHLNLHINSLELGDSAVYFCASSQATALVTMYFGEGSWLTVV.

The table lists this clonotype with many counts. The V and J genes are TRBV7-2 and TRBJ2-5, with 10 bases that match TRBD2. Germline CDR1 SGHTA, CDR2 FQGNSA. The length of the CDR3 is 14 residues. Trimming took 3 bases from V and 4 from J; bases not matched to a gene: 2. The CDR3 DNA reads as TGTGCCAGCAGCTTCAGGACTAGCGGAGAGACCCAGTACTTC. Amino acids: CASSFRTSGETQYF.

This clonotype has at least ten counts. The J gene is TRBJ2-4, the V gene TRBV15, with 9 bases aligning to TRBD1. The CDR3 is made up of 18 amino acids. Germline V gene data show CDR1 as LNHNV and CDR2 as YYDKDF (reference sequence). V lost 9 bases and J lost 0; bases outside the gene matches: 15. CDR3 sequence (DNA): TGTGCCACGGGAAAGCGGGACAGGGCGCGAAGAGCCAAAAACATTCAGTACTTC. It yields the protein CATGKRDRARRAKNIQYF.

Many counts were recorded for this clonotype. The gene calls are TRBV7-2 and TRBJ2-2; 10 bases align to TRBD2. The V gene's germline CDR1 is SGHTA and CDR2 FQGNSA. CDR3 size: 15 residues. The V segment lost 3 bases and the J segment 3 bases; nucleotides outside the gene matches: 1. The CDR3 loop is CASSFLAGDTGELFF. Here the CDR3 DNA reads TGTGCCAGCAGCTTCCTAGCGGGAGACACCGGGGAGCTGTTTTTT.

This clonotype is a singleton in its sample. Possible read error: a much larger clone is one base away. This chain connects TRBV19 to TRBJ1-2; tentatively, D is TRBD1 (6 bases). The CDR3 length is 13 residues. Germline V gene lookup returns CDR1 LNHDA and CDR2 SQIVND (reference sequence). The CDR3 DNA reads TGTGCCAGCGAAACACAGGGTTCTTATGGCCACACCTTC. Amino acids: CASETQGSYGHTF.

The sample holds many counts of this clonotype. The gene calls are TRBV7-8 and TRBJ2-7; possible D gene TRBD2, 5 bases. The germline V and J ends were trimmed by 0 bases and 0 bases, with 9 bases remaining between them. The germline V gene has CDR1 SGHVS and CDR2 FQNEAQ. The CDR3 length is 15 residues. CDR3 amino acids: CASSLAQDFSYEQYF. The DNA for the CDR3 is TGTGCCAGCAGCTTAGCCCAGGACTTCTCCTACGAGCAGTACTTC.

The chain employs TRBV5-1 and TRBJ2-5; D is tentatively TRBD1 or TRBD2 (5 bases each). The CDR3 length is 13 residues. V was cut by 2 bases and J by 4 bases, with 9 bases left in between. Germline V gene lookup returns CDR1 SGHRS and CDR2 YFSETQ. CDR3: CASSFYGGETQYF. The CDR3 bases are TGCGCCAGCAGCTTTTATGGGGGAGAGACCCAGTACTTC.

Of note for this clonotype: The conserved closing phenylalanine or tryptophan is absent in this CDR3, likely reflecting a read error. The chain recombines TRBV6-1 with TRBJ2-3, with 12 positions matching TRBD2. This CDR3 region has 14 residues. CDR1 and CDR2 (germline): MNHNS, SASEGT. CDR3 bases: TGTGTCAGCACACGACTAGCGGGGGAAGGTGCGCAGTATTCT. Translating gives CVSTRLAGEGAQYS.

Ten or more counts support this clonotype. The chain is built from TRBV25-1 and TRBJ2-7; a weak D match, TRBD2 (7 bases). V lost 4 bases and J lost 6, with 16 bases in between. In germline, CDR1 is MGHDK, CDR2 SYGVNS. The CDR3 has 14 amino acids. The CDR3 reads CASSAEGGGREQYF. The CDR3, as DNA: TGTGCCAGCAGTGCTGAGGGGGGGGGGCGCGAGCAGTACTTC.

This clonotype appeared many times. At one end, the junction sequence differs from germline, possibly due to a read error. The V gene is TRBV6-5, the J gene TRBJ1-1; D gene uncertain. The CDR3 covers 8 residues. CDR1 is MNHEY and CDR2 is SVGAGI in the germline V gene. The CDR3 region is CASSYFRW. In nucleotides, the CDR3 is TGTGCCAGCAGTTACTTCAGGTGG.

This clonotype was seen repeatedly, ten times or more. The chain links TRBV15 to TRBJ2-5; D is unclear. V lost 0 bases to trimming and J lost 1 base, with 6 bases between them. The CDR3 sequence is 14 residues long. From germline, CDR1 is LNHNV and CDR2 YYDKDF (reference sequence). CDR3 bases: TGTGCCACCAGCAGAGATATGATCCAAGAGACCCAGTACTTC. It codes for CATSRDMIQETQYF.

This clonotype was picked up many times. The V call is TRBV2, the J call TRBJ2-7, with 7 nucleotides matching TRBD1. Germline values: CDR1 SNHLY, CDR2 FYNNEI. Germline trimming cut 3 bases from V and 5 bases from J; bases unmatched to any gene: 10. The CDR3 has 15 residues. CDR3 bases: TGTGCCAGCAGTGACGGACAGGCTCGGGCCGACGAGCAGTACTTC. Its protein is CASSDGQARADEQYF.

A remark on this clonotype: The CDR3 does not end in the conserved phenylalanine or tryptophan, so this is likely a read error. J is TRBJ2-5 and V is TRBV28, with 9 nucleotides matching TRBD1. Looked up from germline, CDR1 is MDHEN and CDR2 is SYDVKM. V lost 2 bases and J lost 10; bases outside the gene matches: 2. CDR3 size: 12 residues. The CDR3 reads CASSLGQGSQYS. DNA for the CDR3: TGTGCCAGCAGTTTAGGACAGGGGAGCCAGTACTCC.

This clonotype has ten or more counts. The V and J genes are TRBV7-2 and TRBJ1-5; D perhaps matches TRBD1 (5 bases). Trimming removed 1 base from V and 7 bases from J, with 8 bases in between. There are 13 residues in the CDR3. Looked up from germline, CDR1 is SGHTA and CDR2 is FQGNSA. CDR3 residues: CASSLEEGQPQHF. The CDR3 region has the DNA TGTGCCAGCAGCTTAGAGGAGGGGCAGCCCCAGCATTTT. The full variable domain, completed using reference TRBV7-2 and TRBJ1-5, is GAGVSQSPSNKVTEKGKDVELRCDPISGHTALYWYRQSLGQGLEFLIYFQGNSAPDKSGLPSDRFSAERTGGSVSTLTIQRTQQEDSAVYLCASSLEEGQPQHFGDGTRLSIL.

This clonotype was counted many times. The genes are TRBV6-2 or TRBV6-3 and TRBJ2-1, with D maybe TRBD2 (6 bases). The CDR3 is 13 residues long. Germline loops: CDR1 MNHEY, CDR2 SVGEGT. Trimming stripped 6 bases from V and 8 bases from J, with 14 bases between. This chain's CDR3 is CASSRDFSDEQFF. The CDR3 coding sequence is TGTGCCAGCAGCCGGGACTTTTCGGATGAGCAGTTCTTC.

This clonotype occurred a few times. The genes are TRBV29-1 and TRBJ2-7; 10 positions match TRBD1. Germline lookup yields CDR1 SQVTM and CDR2 ANQGSEA. This CDR3 is built from 13 residues. After removal of 2 bases from V and 6 bases from J, the junction contained 4 bases not matched to a gene. CDR3 nucleotide sequence: TGCAGCGTTGAACCCGGGACAGGGGTCGAGCAGTACTTC. This sequence encodes CSVEPGTGVEQYF.

This sequence joins TRBV5-5 and TRBJ2-1, with 9 bases lining up with TRBD1. The trim removed 7 bases at V and 6 bases at J, leaving 5 bases unmatched. The CDR3 sequence is 13 residues long. From germline, CDR1 is SGHKS and CDR2 YYEKEE (reference sequence). The CDR3 DNA is TGTGCCAGCGGTTGGACAGGGGCCAATGAGCAGTTCTTC. It is translated as CASGWTGANEQFF. Looking up the rest from reference TRBV5-5 and TRBJ2-1 gives the full variable domain: DAGVTQSPTHLIKTRGQQVTLRCSPISGHKSVSWYQQVLGQGPQFIFQYYEKEERGRGNFPDRFSARQFPNYSSELNVNALLLGDSALYLCASGWTGANEQFFGPGTRLTVL.

This clonotype was recorded many times. The chain uses TRBV2 and TRBJ2-5; 7 positions match TRBD2. J lost 3 bases, V lost 9 bases, and 7 bases had no gene match. The length of the CDR3 is 13 residues. CDR1 is SNHLY, CDR2 FYNNEI, per germline. CDR3 protein: CASQRDREETQYF. CDR3 bases: TGTGCCAGTCAGCGGGACCGAGAAGAGACCCAGTACTTC.